What follows describes a single TCR beta chain. Antigen unknown. This sample stems from a study of T cell responses to AZD1222 COVID-19 vaccine. Study-wide background: Recipients boosted at about 4 weeks or about 12 weeks are pooled.

Sequenced by immunoSEQ multiplex PCR; TCRdb stores in-frame clones only, minus some. This repertoire shows 130,000 or so clones, around 86% found once; its top ten account for 5% to 7.5%. V was pared by 4 bases and J by 10 bases, with 11 bases between. This CDR3 comprises 12 residues. Germline V CDR1 and CDR2: LGHDT, YNNKEL (reference sequence). Whole-study findings and limits: Among AZD1222 vaccinees, only 5 to 7 were seropositive at baseline. Elevations in Spike-specific TCR breadth and depth followed administration of two AZD1222 doses.

This TCR was recovered from an adult in good health. This sequence joins TRBV3-1 (or the pseudogene TRBV3-2) and TRBJ2-1; D unresolved. The sample was peripheral blood, taken on day 0 of AZD1222 vaccination. The CDR3 bases are TGTGCCAGCAGCCTTTCGGTAGGCGAGCAGTTCTTC. It translates to CASSLSVGEQFF.